What follows is one T cell receptor beta chain and its context. Its antigen remains unknown. This specimen comes from a study of beta chain features in type 1 diabetes. Findings of the study overall: Among all four CD4+ subsets, Type 1 diabetes patients had TCRB CDR3s that were moderately but significantly shorter. Cells with high TCR expression could be over-represented when cDNA is sequenced.

Germline V CDR1 and CDR2: SNHLY, FYNNEI. V trimming: 8 bases; J trimming: 4 bases; junction bases outside the gene matches: 9. This CDR3 comprises 14 residues. Sequencing targeted expressed TCRB transcripts, as all isolated RNA had been reverse transcribed. Measured with immunoSEQ multiplex PCR; TCRdb has only the in-frame clones, and not every one. The sample includes over 150,000 clones, about 8.3% seen only once; the top ten take about 0.5%. What was sequenced was central memory CD4+ T cells from blood. V and J are TRBV2 and TRBJ2-7, with TRBD1 matching over 9 bases. This receptor was taken from a woman between 18 and 29 years old with type 1 diabetes. CDR3 sequence (DNA): TGTGCCAGCCGAATTCCGGGACAGGGTTACGAGCAGTACTTC. Translated: CASRIPGQGYEQYF.